This T cell receptor beta chain stems from a study of Ad26.COV2.S vaccination and SARS-CoV-2 variants. Regarding the study as a whole: Spike-specific TCR breadth was greater in vaccine than placebo recipients. Measurement of non-spike TCR breadth gave similar results in vaccine and placebo recipients.

The treatment was: over 15 received Ad26.COV2.S at low or high dose, single or two shots; 5 received placebo; per-sample allocation not given. On day 63 after the first injection, vaccine and placebo recipients gave samples. This Boston cohort included adults aged 18-55 years. Clones were read by immunoSEQ multiplex PCR, and TCRdb kept only the in-frame ones, dropping some. The data contain about 400,000 clones, 85% to 90% of them seen just once; the ten biggest clones take up around 3.6%. Trimming cost V 1 base and J 7 bases, with 7 bases left between them. Germline V gene lookup returns CDR1 LGHDT and CDR2 YNNKEL (reference sequence). The CDR3 sequence is 13 residues long. Turning to this clone: Antigen: not known.

The origin of this receptor is a person aged 18 to 65 who received the Ad26.COV2.S COVID-19 vaccine or a placebo. The specimen comprised peripheral blood, sampled in a trial of Ad26.COV2.S vaccine versus placebo. V and J are TRBV3-1 (or the pseudogene TRBV3-2) and TRBJ1-4, with unresolved D. In nucleotides, the CDR3 is TGTGCCAGCAGCCAAGGGGGAACTGAAAAACTGTTTTTT. This translates into CASSQGGTEKLFF.